One TCR beta chain is described in this entry. Its recognized antigen is unknown. No clone much larger than this one lies a single base away; base qualities are absent. The data were obtained in a study of chemoradiotherapy in HPV16-positive cancers (dated by TCRdb to between 2021 and 2023). For the wider study: Using functional T-cell assays on cells from two HPV16-positive patients, the researchers defined candidate HPV-specific T-cell clones and common TCR motifs. The study asked whether T-cell immunity against the HPV oncoproteins E6 and E7 changes during chemoradiotherapy and whether it affects survival. The candidate HPV-specific TCRs and motifs were subsequently tracked in TCR repertoires obtained from 70 to 95 patients with HPV-related cancers.

Paper-wide results and their limitations: Expansion of candidate HPV-specific clones and E7-related TCR motifs was observed in the tumor microenvironment during treatment, whereas no such expansion was observed for non-HPV-specific T cells. The functional definition of HPV-specific T cells came from only a couple of HPV16-positive patients, and the survival association was reported for HPV16-positive patients. In HPV16-positive patients, expansion of HPV-responsive T cells during chemoradiotherapy was associated with improved recurrence-free survival.

The library relied on the immunoSEQ multiplex PCR assay. TCRdb obtained this table from immuneACCESS and retained in-frame rearrangements with V and J assigned. These tables miss some clones; where compared with another copy, unresolved V genes account for less than half of the shortfall, and the remainder is unexplained. The sample table records about 8,600 clones; around three quarters of these occur just once. Together, the top ten hold roughly 8.3% of the sample. Repertoires were sampled multiple times during chemoradiotherapy, which allowed clonal expansion in the tumor microenvironment to be followed. The germline V gene (reference sequence) specifies MNHNY as CDR1 and SVGAGI as CDR2. Trimming takes 7 bases off V and 4 bases off J; junction bases not matched to a gene: 5. The CDR3 has 14 amino acids, counting the end cysteine and phenylalanine. Kept here is only the CDR3 DNA, which spans 42 bases and is read in frame from base 1.

The biological material was taken from a patient who underwent chemoradiotherapy. The receptor was isolated from a human donor with HPV-associated anogenital cancer. Recombination connected TRBV6-6 to TRBJ2-7; 12 of the junction bases match TRBD1. The DNA is as follows: TGTGCCAGCAACCCGGGACAGGGGGCTTACGAGCAGTACTTC. Translated, this gives CASNPGQGAYEQYF.